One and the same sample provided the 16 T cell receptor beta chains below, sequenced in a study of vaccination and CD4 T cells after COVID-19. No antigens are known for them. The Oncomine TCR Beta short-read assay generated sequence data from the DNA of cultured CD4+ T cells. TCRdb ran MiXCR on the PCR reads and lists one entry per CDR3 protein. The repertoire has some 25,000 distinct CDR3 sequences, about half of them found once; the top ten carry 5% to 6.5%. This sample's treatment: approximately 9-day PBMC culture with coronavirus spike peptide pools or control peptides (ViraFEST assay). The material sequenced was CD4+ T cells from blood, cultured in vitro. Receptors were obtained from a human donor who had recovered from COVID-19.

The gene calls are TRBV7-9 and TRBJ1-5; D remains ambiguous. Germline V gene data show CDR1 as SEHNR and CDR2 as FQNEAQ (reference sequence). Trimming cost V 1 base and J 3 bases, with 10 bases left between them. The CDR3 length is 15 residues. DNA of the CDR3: TGTGCCAGCAGCTTAGGTGTCCTAATCAATCAGCCCCAGCATTTT. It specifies CASSLGVLINQPQHF. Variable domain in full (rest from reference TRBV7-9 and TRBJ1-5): DTGVSQNPRHKITKRGQNVTFRCDPISEHNRLYWYRQTLGQGPEFLTYFQNEAQLEKSRLLSDRFSAERPKGSFSTLEIQRTEQGDSAMYLCASSLGVLINQPQHFGDGTRLSIL.

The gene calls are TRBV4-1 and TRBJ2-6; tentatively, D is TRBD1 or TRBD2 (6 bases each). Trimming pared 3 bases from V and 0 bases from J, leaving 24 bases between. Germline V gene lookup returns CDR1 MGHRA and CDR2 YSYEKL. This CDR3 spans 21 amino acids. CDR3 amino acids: CASSQGKGGQGLISGANVLTF. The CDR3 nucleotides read TGCGCCAGCAGCCAGGGGAAGGGGGGCCAGGGCCTCATCTCTGGGGCCAACGTCCTGACTTTC.

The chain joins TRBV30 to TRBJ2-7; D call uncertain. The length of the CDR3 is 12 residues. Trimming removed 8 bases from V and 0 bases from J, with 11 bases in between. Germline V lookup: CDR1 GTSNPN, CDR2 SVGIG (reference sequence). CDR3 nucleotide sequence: TGTGCCCGACGGATAAGCTCCTACGAGCAGTACTTC. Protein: CARRISSYEQYF.

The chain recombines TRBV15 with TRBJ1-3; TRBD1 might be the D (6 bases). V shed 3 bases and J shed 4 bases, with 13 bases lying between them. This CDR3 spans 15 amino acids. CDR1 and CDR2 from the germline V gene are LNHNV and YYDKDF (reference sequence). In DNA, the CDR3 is TGTGCCACCAGCAGCGAGGGGACAACGGGAAACACCATATATTTT. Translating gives CATSSEGTTGNTIYF.

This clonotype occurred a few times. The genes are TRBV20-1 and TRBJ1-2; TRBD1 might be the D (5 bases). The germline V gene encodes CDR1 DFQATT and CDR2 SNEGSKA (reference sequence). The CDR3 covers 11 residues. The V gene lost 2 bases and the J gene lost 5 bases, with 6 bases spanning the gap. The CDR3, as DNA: TGCAGTGCTAGATCAGGGTATGGCTACACCTTC. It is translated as CSARSGYGYTF.

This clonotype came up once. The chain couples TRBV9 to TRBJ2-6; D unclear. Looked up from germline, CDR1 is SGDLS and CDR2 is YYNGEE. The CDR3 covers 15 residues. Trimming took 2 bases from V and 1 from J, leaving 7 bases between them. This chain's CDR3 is CASSVPKSGANVLTF. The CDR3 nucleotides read TGTGCCAGCAGCGTTCCCAAGTCTGGGGCCAACGTCCTGACTTTC.

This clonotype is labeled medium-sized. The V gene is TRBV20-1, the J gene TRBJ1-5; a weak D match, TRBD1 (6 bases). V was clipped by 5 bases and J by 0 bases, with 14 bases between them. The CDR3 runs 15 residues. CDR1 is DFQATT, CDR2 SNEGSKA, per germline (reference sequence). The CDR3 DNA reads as TGCAGTGCTGGGGGGGGCGCTTATAGCAATCAGCCCCAGCATTTT. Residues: CSAGGGAYSNQPQHF.

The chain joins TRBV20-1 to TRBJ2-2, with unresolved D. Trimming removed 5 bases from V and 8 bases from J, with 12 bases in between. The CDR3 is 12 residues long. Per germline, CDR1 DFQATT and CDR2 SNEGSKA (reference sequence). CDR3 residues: CSAARPGGELFF. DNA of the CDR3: TGCAGTGCTGCCCGTCCCGGTGGGGAGCTGTTTTTT.

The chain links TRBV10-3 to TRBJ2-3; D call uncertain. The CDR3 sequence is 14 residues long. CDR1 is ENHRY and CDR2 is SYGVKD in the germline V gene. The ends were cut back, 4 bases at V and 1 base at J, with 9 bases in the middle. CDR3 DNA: TGTGCCATCAGTGCAGCGAAAGGCACAGATACGCAGTATTTT. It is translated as CAISAAKGTDTQYF.

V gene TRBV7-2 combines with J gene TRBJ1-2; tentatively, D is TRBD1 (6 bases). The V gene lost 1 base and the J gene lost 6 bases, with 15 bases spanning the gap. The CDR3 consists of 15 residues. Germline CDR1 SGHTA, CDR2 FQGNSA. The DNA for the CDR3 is TGTGCCAGCAGCTTAGAACGGGGACAAGGACATGGCTACACCTTC. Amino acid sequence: CASSLERGQGHGYTF.

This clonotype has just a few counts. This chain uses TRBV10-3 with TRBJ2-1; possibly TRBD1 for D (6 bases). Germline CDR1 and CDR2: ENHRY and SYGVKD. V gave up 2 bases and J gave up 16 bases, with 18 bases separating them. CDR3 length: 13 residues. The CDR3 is CAISEVSGVEGFF. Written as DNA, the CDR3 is TGTGCCATCAGTGAGGTGTCAGGGGTTGAGGGCTTCTTC.

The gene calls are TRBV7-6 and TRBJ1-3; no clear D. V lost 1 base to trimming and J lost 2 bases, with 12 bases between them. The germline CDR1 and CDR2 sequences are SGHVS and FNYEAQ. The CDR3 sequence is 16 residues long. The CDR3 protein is CASSLGGSWTGNTIYF. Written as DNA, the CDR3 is TGTGCCAGCAGCTTAGGGGGTAGTTGGACTGGAAACACCATATATTTT. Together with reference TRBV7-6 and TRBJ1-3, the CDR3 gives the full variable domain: GAGVSQSPRYKVTKRGQDVALRCDPISGHVSLYWYRQALGQGPEFLTYFNYEAQQDKSGLPNDRFSAERPEGSISTLTIQRTEQRDSAMYRCASSLGGSWTGNTIYFGEGSWLTVV.

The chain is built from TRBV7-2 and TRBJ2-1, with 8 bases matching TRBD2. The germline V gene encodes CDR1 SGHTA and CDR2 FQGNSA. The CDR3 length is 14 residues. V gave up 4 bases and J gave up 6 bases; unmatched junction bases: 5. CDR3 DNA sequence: TGTGCCAGCAGCTACTCCGGGACTAGCAATGAGCAGTTCTTC. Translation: CASSYSGTSNEQFF.

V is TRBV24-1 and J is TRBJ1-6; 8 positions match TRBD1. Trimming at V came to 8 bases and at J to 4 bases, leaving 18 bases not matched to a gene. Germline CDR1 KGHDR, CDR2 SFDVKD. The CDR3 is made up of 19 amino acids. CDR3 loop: CATNTGGAPKPIYNSPLHF. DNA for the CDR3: TGTGCCACCAACACAGGGGGGGCCCCTAAGCCCATATATAATTCACCCCTCCACTTT.

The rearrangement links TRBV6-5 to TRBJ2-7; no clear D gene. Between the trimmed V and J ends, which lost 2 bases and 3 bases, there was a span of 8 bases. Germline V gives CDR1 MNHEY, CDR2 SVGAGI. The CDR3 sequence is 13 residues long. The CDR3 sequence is CASSYQENYEQYF. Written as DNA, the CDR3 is TGTGCCAGCAGTTACCAGGAAAACTACGAGCAGTACTTC.

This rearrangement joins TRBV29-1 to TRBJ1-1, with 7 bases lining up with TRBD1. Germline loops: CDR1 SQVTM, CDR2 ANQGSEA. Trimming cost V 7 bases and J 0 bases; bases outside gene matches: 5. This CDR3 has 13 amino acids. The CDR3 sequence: CSARDRVNTEAFF. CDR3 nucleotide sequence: TGCAGCGCCAGAGACAGGGTGAACACTGAAGCTTTCTTT.